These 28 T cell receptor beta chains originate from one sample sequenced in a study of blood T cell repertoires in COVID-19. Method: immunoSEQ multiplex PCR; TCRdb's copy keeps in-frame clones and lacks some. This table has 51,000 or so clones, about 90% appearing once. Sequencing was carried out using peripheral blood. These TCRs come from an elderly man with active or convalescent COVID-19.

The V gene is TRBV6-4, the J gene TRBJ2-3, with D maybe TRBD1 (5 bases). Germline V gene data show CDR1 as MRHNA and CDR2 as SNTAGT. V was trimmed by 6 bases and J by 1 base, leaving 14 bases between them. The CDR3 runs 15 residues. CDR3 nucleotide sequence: TGTGCCAGCAGCCGACTCGTAGGGGGCACAGATACGCAGTATTTT. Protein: CASSRLVGGTDTQYF.

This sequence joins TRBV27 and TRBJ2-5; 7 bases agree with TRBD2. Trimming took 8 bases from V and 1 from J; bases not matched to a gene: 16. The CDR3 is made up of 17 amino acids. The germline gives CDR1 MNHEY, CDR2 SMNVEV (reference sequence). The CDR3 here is CASGPGGDYLTQETQYF. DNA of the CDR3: TGTGCCAGCGGCCCCGGTGGGGACTACCTTACCCAAGAGACCCAGTACTTC.

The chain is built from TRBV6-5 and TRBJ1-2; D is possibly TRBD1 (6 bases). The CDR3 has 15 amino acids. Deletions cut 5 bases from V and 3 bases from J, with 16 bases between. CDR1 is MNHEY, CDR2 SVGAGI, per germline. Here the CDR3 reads CASSPGQRAYYGYTF. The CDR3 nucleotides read TGTGCCAGCAGTCCCGGACAGCGAGCCTACTATGGCTACACCTTC.

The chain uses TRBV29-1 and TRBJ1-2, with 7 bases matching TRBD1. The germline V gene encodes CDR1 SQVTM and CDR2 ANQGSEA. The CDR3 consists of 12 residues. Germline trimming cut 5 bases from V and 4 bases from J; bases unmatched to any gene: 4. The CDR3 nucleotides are TGCAGCGTTTCTACAGGGGCCTATGGCTACACCTTC. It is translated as CSVSTGAYGYTF.

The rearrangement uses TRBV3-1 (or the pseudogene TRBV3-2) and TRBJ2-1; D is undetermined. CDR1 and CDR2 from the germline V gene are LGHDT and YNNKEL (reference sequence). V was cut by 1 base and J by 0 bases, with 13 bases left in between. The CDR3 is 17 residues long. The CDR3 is CASSQGPWARSYNEQFF. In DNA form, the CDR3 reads TGTGCCAGCAGCCAAGGCCCTTGGGCCCGCTCCTACAATGAGCAGTTCTTC.

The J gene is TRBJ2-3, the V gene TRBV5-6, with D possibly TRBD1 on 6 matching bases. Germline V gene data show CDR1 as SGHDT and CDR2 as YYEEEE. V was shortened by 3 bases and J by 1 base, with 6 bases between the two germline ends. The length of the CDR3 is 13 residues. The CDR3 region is CASSWTGTDTQYF. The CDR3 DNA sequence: TGTGCCAGCAGCTGGACAGGCACAGATACGCAGTATTTT.

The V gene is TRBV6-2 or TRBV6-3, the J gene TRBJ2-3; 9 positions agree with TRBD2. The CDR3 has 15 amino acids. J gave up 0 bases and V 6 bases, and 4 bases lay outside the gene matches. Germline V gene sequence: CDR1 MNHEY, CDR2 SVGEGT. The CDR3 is CASSPTSGSTDTQYF. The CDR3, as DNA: TGTGCCAGCAGCCCGACTAGCGGAAGCACAGATACGCAGTATTTT.

CDR3 in DNA: TGTGCCAGCAGCGGCACTAGCGGGGGGTGGGAGACCCAGTACTTC. Amino acid sequence: CASSGTSGGWETQYF. V usage is TRBV9 and J usage is TRBJ2-5, with 12 bases that match TRBD2. The germline gives CDR1 SGDLS, CDR2 YYNGEE. This CDR3 has 15 residues. With 3 bases clipped from V and 5 bases from J, the junction kept 5 bases outside the gene matches.

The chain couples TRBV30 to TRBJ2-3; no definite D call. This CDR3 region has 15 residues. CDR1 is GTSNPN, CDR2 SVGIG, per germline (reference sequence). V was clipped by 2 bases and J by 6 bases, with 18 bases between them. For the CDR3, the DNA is TGTGCCTGGAGTTCAACAAGGAGCTTCACGGATACGCAGTATTTT. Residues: CAWSSTRSFTDTQYF.

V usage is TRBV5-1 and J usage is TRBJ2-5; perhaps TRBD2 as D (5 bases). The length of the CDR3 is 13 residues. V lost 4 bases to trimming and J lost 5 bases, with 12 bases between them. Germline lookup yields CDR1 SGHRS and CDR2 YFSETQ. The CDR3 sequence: CASSILADETQYF. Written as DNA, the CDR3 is TGCGCCAGCAGCATCCTAGCTGACGAGACCCAGTACTTC.

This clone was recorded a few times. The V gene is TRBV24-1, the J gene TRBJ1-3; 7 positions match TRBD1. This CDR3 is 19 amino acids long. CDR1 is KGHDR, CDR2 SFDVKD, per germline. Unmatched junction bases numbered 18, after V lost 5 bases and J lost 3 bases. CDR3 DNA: TGTGCCACCAGTGTGGTGGGGACAGCGAATTCCCTTAATGGAAACACCATATATTTT. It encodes CATSVVGTANSLNGNTIYF.

CDR3 in DNA: TGTGCCAGCAGTGACAGGCTGGACACTGAAGCTTTCTTT. Amino acids: CASSDRLDTEAFF. The chain combines TRBV6-2 or TRBV6-3 with TRBJ1-1; D may be TRBD1 (6 bases). The V end was cut by 5 bases, the J end by 3 bases, with 10 bases between. The CDR3 consists of 13 residues. The V gene's germline CDR1 is MNHEY and CDR2 SVGEGT.

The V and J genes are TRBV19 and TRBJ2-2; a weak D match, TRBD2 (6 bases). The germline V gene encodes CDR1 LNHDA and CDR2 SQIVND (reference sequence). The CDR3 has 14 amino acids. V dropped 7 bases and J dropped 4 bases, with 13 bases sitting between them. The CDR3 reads CASTPGGATGELFF. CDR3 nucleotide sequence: TGTGCCAGTACTCCTGGAGGGGCCACCGGGGAGCTGTTTTTT.

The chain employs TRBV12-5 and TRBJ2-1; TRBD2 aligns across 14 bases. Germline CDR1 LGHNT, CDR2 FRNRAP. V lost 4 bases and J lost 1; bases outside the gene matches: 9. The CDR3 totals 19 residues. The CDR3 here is CASGSPGLAGVSSYNEQFF. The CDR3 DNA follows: TGTGCTAGTGGTTCTCCGGGACTAGCGGGAGTTAGTTCCTACAATGAGCAGTTCTTC. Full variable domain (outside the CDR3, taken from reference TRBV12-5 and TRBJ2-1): DARVTQTPRHKVTEMGQEVTMRCQPILGHNTVFWYRQTMMQGLELLAYFRNRAPLDDSGMPKDRFSAEMPDATLATLKIQPSEPRDSAVYFCASGSPGLAGVSSYNEQFFGPGTRLTVL.

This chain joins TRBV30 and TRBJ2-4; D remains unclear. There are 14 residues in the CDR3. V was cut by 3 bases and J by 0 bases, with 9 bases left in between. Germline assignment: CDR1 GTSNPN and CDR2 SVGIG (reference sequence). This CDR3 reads CAWSPGGAKNIQYF. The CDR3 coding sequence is TGTGCCTGGAGCCCAGGTGGAGCCAAAAACATTCAGTACTTC.

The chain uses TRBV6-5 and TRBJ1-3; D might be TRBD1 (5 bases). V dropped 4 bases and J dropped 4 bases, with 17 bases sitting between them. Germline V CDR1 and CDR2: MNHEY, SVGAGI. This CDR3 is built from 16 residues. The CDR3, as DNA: TGTGCCAGCAGTTTCTCCTGGGGGGGAGGCGGAAACACCATATATTTT. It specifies CASSFSWGGGGNTIYF.

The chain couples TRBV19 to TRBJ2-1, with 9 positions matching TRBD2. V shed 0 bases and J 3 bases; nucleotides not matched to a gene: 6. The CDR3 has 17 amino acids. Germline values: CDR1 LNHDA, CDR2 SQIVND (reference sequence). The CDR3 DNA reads TGTGCCAGTAGTATAGATCGGGGCGGGAGGGTCTACAATGAGCAGTTCTTC. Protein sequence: CASSIDRGGRVYNEQFF.

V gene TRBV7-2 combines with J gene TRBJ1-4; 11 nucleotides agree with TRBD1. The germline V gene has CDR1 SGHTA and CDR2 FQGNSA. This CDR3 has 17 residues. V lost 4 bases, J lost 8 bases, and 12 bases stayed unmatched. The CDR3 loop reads CASSSRTGGGLGEKLFF. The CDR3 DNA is TGTGCCAGCAGCTCTCGGACAGGGGGCGGCTTAGGGGAAAAACTGTTTTTT.

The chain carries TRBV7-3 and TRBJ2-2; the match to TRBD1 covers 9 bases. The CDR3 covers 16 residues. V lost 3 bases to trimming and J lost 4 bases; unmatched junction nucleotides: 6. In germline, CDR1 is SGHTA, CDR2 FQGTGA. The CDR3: CASSLNGQGITGELFF. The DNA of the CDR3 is TGTGCCAGCAGCTTGAACGGACAGGGGATCACCGGGGAGCTGTTTTTT.

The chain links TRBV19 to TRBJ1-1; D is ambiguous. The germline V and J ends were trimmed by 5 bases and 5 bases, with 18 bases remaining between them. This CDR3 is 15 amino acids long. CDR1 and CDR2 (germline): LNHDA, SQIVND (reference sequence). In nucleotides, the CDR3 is TGTGCCAGTAGTCCCTTTACCGGGGTCGGAACTGAAGCTTTCTTT. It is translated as CASSPFTGVGTEAFF.

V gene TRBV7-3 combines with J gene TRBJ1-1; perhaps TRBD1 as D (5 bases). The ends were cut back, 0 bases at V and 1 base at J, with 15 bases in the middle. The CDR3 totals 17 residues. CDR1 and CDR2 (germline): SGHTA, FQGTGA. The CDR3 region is CASSLTPGRVGNTEAFF. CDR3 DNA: TGTGCCAGCAGCTTAACCCCCGGCAGGGTGGGGAACACTGAAGCTTTCTTT.

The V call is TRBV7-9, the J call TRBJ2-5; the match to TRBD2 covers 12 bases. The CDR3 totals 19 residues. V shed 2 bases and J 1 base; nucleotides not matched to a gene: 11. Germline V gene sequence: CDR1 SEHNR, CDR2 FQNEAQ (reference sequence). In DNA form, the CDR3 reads TGTGCCAGCAGCTTATTCGGCGATTGGACTAGCGGGGCCCAAGAGACCCAGTACTTC. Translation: CASSLFGDWTSGAQETQYF. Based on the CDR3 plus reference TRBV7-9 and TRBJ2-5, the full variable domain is DTGVSQNPRHKITKRGQNVTFRCDPISEHNRLYWYRQTLGQGPEFLTYFQNEAQLEKSRLLSDRFSAERPKGSFSTLEIQRTEQGDSAMYLCASSLFGDWTSGAQETQYFGPGTRLLVL.

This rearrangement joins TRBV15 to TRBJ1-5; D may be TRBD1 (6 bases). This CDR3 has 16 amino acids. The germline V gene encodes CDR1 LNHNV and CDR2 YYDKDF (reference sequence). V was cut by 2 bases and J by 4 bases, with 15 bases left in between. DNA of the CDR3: TGTGCCACCAGCAGAACCGGGACACCAGGTAATCAGCCCCAGCATTTT. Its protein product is CATSRTGTPGNQPQHF.

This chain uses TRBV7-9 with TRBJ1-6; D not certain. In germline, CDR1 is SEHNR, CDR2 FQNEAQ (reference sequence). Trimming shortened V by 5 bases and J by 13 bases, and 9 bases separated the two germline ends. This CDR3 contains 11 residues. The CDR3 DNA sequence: TGTGCCAGCAGCAACTCTTTCCCCCTCCACTTT. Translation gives CASSNSFPLHF.

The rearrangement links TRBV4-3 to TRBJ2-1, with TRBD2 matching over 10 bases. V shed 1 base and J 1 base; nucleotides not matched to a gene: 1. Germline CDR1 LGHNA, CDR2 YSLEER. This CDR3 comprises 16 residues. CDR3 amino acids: CASSQATSGSYNEQFF. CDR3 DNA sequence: TGCGCCAGCAGCCAAGCGACTAGCGGGTCCTACAATGAGCAGTTCTTC.

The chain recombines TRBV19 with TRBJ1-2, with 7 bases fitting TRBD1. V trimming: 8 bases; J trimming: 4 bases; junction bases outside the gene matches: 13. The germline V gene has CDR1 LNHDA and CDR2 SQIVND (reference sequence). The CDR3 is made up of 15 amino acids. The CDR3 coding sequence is TGTGCCAGTGCCCTAAGCCCATACAGGGGCTATGGCTACACCTTC. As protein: CASALSPYRGYGYTF.

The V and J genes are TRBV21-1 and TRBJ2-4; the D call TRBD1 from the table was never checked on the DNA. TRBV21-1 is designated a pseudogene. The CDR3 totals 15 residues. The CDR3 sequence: CASSRHREAKNIQYF. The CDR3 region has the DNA TGTGCCAGCAGCAGGCACAGGGAAGCCAAAAACATTCAGTACTTC.

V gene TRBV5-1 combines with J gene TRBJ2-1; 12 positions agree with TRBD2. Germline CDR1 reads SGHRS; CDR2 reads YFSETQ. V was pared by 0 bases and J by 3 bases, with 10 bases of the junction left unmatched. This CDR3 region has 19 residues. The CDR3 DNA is TGCGCCAGCAGCTTGGACCTAGCGGGAGGGCCTGGTAACTACAATGAGCAGTTCTTC. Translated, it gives CASSLDLAGGPGNYNEQFF.